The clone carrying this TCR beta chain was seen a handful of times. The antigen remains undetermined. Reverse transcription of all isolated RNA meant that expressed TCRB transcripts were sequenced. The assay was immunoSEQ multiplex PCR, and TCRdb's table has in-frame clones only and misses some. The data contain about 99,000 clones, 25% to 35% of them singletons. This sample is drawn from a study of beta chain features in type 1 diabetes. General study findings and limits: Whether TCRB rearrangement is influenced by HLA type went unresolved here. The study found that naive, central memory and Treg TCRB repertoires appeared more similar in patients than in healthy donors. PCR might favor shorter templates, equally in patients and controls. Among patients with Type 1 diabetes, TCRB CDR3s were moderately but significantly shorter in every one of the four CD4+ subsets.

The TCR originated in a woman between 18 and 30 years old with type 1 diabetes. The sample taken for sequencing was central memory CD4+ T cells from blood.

The CDR3 sequence: CAGTGVRGTEAFF. The DNA for the CDR3 is TGTGCCGGGACAGGGGTACGTGGCACTGAAGCTTTCTTT. V usage is TRBV5-4 and J usage is TRBJ1-1, with TRBD1 matching over 10 bases. CDR3 size: 13 residues. Germline values: CDR1 SGHNT, CDR2 YYREEE (reference sequence). Trimming removed 10 bases from V and 4 bases from J; junction bases left unmatched: 7.